This T cell receptor beta chain was captured by sequencing in a study of blood T cells in healthy people across ages. Study-wide points: Per-million-T-cell TCR beta diversity fell roughly linearly with age. Underestimates were what the diversity estimates from one million T cells were considered to be. More naive CD4+ cells and higher diversity marked long-lived donors relative to aged donors.

V was pared by 10 bases and J by 5 bases, with 25 bases between. Germline assignment: CDR1 MNHNS and CDR2 SASEGT. CDR3 length: 16 residues. For this clonotype: What it binds is unknown.

Primers used in a second PCR of about 6 to 11 cycles were a sample-barcoded 5' primer and a J-beta primer mix. TCRdb analysed the 5' RACE reads with MiXCR anew, one entry per CDR3 protein. Among around 1,500,000 distinct CDR3 sequences listed, around two fifths were seen once. The sequence derives from a woman under 30 in good health. The V and J genes are TRBV6-1 and TRBJ2-3, with D perhaps TRBD2 (5 bases). The source material was blood. The CDR3 loop reads CATQISAGNPGDTQYF. Written as DNA, the CDR3 is TGTGCCACCCAAATCAGCGCGGGTAATCCAGGAGATACGCAGTATTTT.